What follows are 8 T cell receptor beta chains derived from one specimen sequenced in a study of vaccination and CD4 T cells after COVID-19. No cognate antigen is known for these TCRs. As to treatment: roughly 11-day PBMC culture with coronavirus spike peptide pools or control peptides (ViraFEST assay). Scientists ran DNA taken from cultured CD4+ T cells through the Oncomine TCR Beta short-read assay for sequencing. Via MiXCR, TCRdb re-called the PCR reads, giving one row per CDR3 protein. The sample shows about 10,000 distinct CDR3 sequences, roughly 25% of them seen only once. The sequences come from CD4+ T cells from blood, cultured in vitro, collected before SARS-CoV-2 vaccination. The receptors originated from a human donor who received a COVID-19 vaccine.

This clonotype has only a few counts. The chain uses TRBV10-1 and TRBJ2-7, with D unclear. The V end was cut by 4 bases, the J end by 4 bases, with 11 bases between. This CDR3 comprises 13 residues. Germline CDR1 WNHNN, CDR2 SYGVQD (reference sequence). The CDR3 DNA reads TGCGCCAGCAGTGGAGCAGCTACTTACGAGCAGTACTTC. This translates into CASSGAATYEQYF.

This clonotype was counted a single time. The chain links TRBV2 to TRBJ2-5; D possibly uses TRBD1 or TRBD2 (7 bases each). Germline V gene sequence: CDR1 SNHLY, CDR2 FYNNEI. The CDR3 sequence is 12 residues long. The ends were cut back, 5 bases at V and 7 bases at J, with 11 bases in the middle. CDR3 sequence: CASSWEGATQYF. The CDR3 region has the DNA TGTGCCAGCAGTTGGGAGGGGGCGACCCAGTACTTC. The complete variable domain, with remaining parts taken from reference TRBV2 and TRBJ2-5, reads EPEVTQTPSHQVTQMGQEVILRCVPISNHLYFYWYRQILGQKVEFLVSFYNNEISEKSEIFDDQFSVERPDGSNFTLKIRSTKLEDSAMYFCASSWEGATQYFGPGTRLLVL.

In its sample, this clonotype was seen a few times. CDR3 protein: CSASPRTGSPDTQYF. Written as DNA, the CDR3 is TGCAGTGCTAGTCCCCGGACAGGGAGTCCAGATACGCAGTATTTT. V gene TRBV20-1 combines with J gene TRBJ2-3; 8 nucleotides align to TRBD1. The germline V gene encodes CDR1 DFQATT and CDR2 SNEGSKA (reference sequence). Trimming at V came to 3 bases and at J to 4 bases, leaving 9 bases not matched to a gene. The CDR3 spans 15 residues.

Details on this clonotype: An end of the junction does not agree with germline; a read error may underlie this. The chain recombines TRBV27 with TRBJ2-3, with a weak D call TRBD2 (5 bases). CDR3 size: 15 residues. Germline values: CDR1 MNHEY, CDR2 SMNVEV (reference sequence). CDR3 nucleotides: TGTACCAGCGGCCCAGCTAGCCGCCCCACAGATACGCAGTATTTT. It translates to CTSGPASRPTDTQYF.

The table lists this clonotype with a few counts. The chain employs TRBV2 and TRBJ1-2; 8 positions match TRBD1. The J segment lost 3 bases and the V segment lost 7 bases, leaving 4 bases of the junction unmatched. The CDR3 has 13 amino acids. The germline CDR1 and CDR2 sequences are SNHLY and FYNNEI. CDR3 DNA sequence: TGTGCCAGCAAGGCAGGGGGCGACTATGGCTACACCTTC. Residues: CASKAGGDYGYTF.

In its sample, this clonotype was seen a few times. The chain links TRBV28 to TRBJ1-2; D gene unclear. The germline V gene has CDR1 MDHEN and CDR2 SYDVKM. With 4 bases removed from V and 0 bases from J, the gap between germline ends came to 9 bases. CDR3 length: 14 residues. The CDR3 loop is CASSYGPTNYGYTF. The CDR3 coding sequence is TGTGCCAGCAGTTACGGACCCACTAACTATGGCTACACCTTC.

J is TRBJ2-5 and V is TRBV4-1; 7 positions agree with TRBD2. Trimming cost V 0 bases and J 1 base; bases outside gene matches: 11. The CDR3 sequence is 18 residues long. Germline V CDR1 and CDR2: MGHRA, YSYEKL. DNA of the CDR3: TGCGCCAGCAGCCAAGAGAGGGAGAGCGGGACTTCCCAAGAGACCCAGTACTTC. This codes for CASSQERESGTSQETQYF.

This clonotype was recorded once. The V gene is TRBV10-1, the J gene TRBJ1-3; 7 positions match TRBD1. From germline, CDR1 is WNHNN and CDR2 SYGVQD (reference sequence). The CDR3 spans 17 residues. Trimming at V came to 7 bases and at J to 0 bases, leaving 12 bases not matched to a gene. The CDR3 coding sequence is TGCGCCAGCACCCGAGGGCGACAGGGTTTCTCTGGAAACACCATATATTTT. Protein: CASTRGRQGFSGNTIYF.